This T cell receptor beta chain was recovered during a study of T-cell memory formation after mild COVID-19 (dated by TCRdb to about 2021). General notes on the study: TCR sequence clusters from the two donors were largely donor specific. Longitudinal TCRalpha and TCRbeta repertoire sequencing tracked T-cell clones expanding and contracting after mild COVID-19 in a couple of donors. Two young, previously healthy adult volunteers made up the cohort, one male and one female.

The run used an Illumina NovaSeq 6000. cDNA libraries for TCRalpha and TCRbeta were prepared by 5'RACE using constant-segment primers, with sample barcodes and unique molecular identifiers added. RNA was extracted from every sample with Trizol reagent. Libraries were amplified in two PCR steps, with a second sample barcode and Illumina TruSeq adapters added in the second step. Sequencing of the libraries was done on an Illumina NovaSeq, producing 2 x 150 bp paired-end reads. The study's processing was this. The reads were demultiplexed and collapsed into UMI-guided consensus sequences using migec v1.2.7. Using mixcr v2.1.11, UMI consensuses were aligned to TRA and TRB V and J templates and then assembled into clonotypes. A clonotype was counted as expanded or contracted only if both edgeR and NoisET called the change significant, with noise models trained on biological replicates. edgeR calls used a false discovery rate-adjusted p below 0.01 and a log2 fold-change threshold of 1. PCA with hierarchical clustering of max-normalized trajectories of the 1000 most abundant clonotypes was used as exploratory dynamics analysis. Each responding clone was given a CD4 or CD8 phenotype based on the CD4+ and CD8+ repertoires, which had been sequenced separately. TCRdb passed the public sequencing reads through fastp at Q25 and MiXCR, retaining productive beta sequences. When rows share a CDR3 protein, they turn into one entry using the most common DNA and genes. TCRdb, not the authors, supplied the V and J calls. The table for this sample lists roughly 610,000 distinct CDR3 sequences; 17% of them were counted only once. The ten top clones hold approximately 8.1% of the sample.

Broad study findings and their caveats: The study included only two mild cases, and larger cohorts that include severe cases with pre-infection samples were judged to be necessary. Contracting CD4+ clones appeared mostly in the CM and EM memory subsets, whereas CD8+ clones were enriched in EMRA. Some responding clones were detected in pre-infection memory, suggesting pre-existing cross-reactive memory T cells joined the SARS-CoV-2 response. Clones contracting from day 15 to 85 had balanced CD4/CD8 phenotypes, while a second wave expanding from day 15 to 37 was biased towards CD4+. SARS-CoV-2 specificity was not confirmed for the second-wave clones peaking on day 37.

PBMCs were isolated by Ficoll-Paque density gradient centrifugation. With regard to this clonotype: Its antigen is currently not known. No quality values exist for individual bases; no much larger clone is one base distant.

The CDR3 measures 14 amino acids from cysteine to phenylalanine. Only the CDR3 part of the read is kept: 42 bases, read in frame from the first base. CDR1 is given as SGHTA and CDR2 as FQGNSA, both from the germline V gene. V is pared back by 4 bases and J by 6 bases, with 13 bases lying between the germline termini. This receptor was obtained from an adult woman who had mild COVID-19 (a few samples of this study predate the infection). The sample titles of this study are shuffled in the database, so cell type and time point are left out; the donor was told from shared clones. What was sequenced was PBMCs or a T cell subset sorted from them (not recorded which). The receptor chain draws on TRBV7-2 and TRBJ2-1, with a tentative D gene TRBD2 over 5 matching bases. The CDR3: CASSSPPGGNEQFF. The bases read TGTGCCAGCAGCTCCCCGCCCGGAGGCAATGAGCAGTTCTTC.